This note documents a single T cell receptor beta chain sequence. Its specificity is unknown. These data belong to a study of shared clonotypes between healthy human individuals. For the study at large: CD8 memory received one plate per donor, CD8 naive two, CD4 memory three and CD4 naive three.

General study findings and limits: With few donors, the genetic and exposure-history diversity represented was limited. Generation probability values for non-shared clonotypes were lower than those for clonotypes shared by all four donors.

This CDR3 has 14 residues. Germline CDR1 is SNHLY and CDR2 is FYNNEI. With 7 bases removed from V and 3 bases from J, the gap between germline ends came to 12 bases. The input for sorted-subset replicate PCRs was approximately 200 ng DNA, about 30,000 T cell genomes. Generated by immunoSEQ multiplex PCR, the TCRdb table keeps only in-frame clones and is missing some. This table holds roughly 590,000 clones, nearly 97% found once. Selected positively for CCR7 and CD45RO-negative, naive CD8 cells excluded terminally differentiated effector memory CD45RA+ cells. This sequence originates from a woman in her 30s in good health. The material sequenced was naive CD8+ T cells sorted from blood. V and J are TRBV2 and TRBJ1-4; a weak D match, TRBD1 (5 bases). The CDR3 DNA sequence: TGTGCCAGCACGAGGGGACGGTCTAATGAAAAACTGTTTTTT. It specifies CASTRGRSNEKLFF.